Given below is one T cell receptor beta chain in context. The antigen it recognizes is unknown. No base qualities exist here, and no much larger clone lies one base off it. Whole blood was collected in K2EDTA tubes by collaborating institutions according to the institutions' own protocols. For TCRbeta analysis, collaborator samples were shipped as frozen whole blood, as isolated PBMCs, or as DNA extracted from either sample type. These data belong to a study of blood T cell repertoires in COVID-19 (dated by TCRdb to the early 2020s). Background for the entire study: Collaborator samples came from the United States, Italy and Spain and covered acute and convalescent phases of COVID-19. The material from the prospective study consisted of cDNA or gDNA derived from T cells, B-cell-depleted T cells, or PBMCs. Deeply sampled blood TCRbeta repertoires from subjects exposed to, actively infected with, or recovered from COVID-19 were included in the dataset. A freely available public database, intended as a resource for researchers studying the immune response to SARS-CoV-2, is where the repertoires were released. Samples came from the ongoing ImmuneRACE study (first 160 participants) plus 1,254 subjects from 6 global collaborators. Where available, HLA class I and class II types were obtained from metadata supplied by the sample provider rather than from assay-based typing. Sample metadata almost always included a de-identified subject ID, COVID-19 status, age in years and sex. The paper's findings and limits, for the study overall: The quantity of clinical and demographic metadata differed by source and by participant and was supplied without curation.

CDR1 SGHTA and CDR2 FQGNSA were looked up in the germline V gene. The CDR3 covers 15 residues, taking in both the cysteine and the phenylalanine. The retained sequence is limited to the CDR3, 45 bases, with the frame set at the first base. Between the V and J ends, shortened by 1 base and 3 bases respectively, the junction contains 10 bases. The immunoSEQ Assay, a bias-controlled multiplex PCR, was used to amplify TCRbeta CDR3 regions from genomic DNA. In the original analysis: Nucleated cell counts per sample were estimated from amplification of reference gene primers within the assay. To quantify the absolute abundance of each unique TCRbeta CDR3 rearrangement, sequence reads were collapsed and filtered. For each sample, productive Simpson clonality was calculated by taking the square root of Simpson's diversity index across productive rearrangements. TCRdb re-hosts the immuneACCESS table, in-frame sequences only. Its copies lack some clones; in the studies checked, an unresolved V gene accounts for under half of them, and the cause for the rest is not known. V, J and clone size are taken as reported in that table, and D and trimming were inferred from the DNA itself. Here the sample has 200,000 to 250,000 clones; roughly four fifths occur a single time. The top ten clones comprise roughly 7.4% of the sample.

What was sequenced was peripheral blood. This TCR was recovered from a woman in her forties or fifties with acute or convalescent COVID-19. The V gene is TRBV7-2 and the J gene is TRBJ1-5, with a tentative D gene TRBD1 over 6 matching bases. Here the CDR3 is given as CASSLDRDNNQPQHF. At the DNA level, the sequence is TGTGCCAGCAGCTTAGATCGGGACAACAATCAGCCCCAGCATTTT. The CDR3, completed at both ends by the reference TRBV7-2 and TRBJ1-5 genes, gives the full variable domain GAGVSQSPSNKVTEKGKDVELRCDPISGHTALYWYRQSLGQGLEFLIYFQGNSAPDKSGLPSDRFSAERTGGSVSTLTIQRTQQEDSAVYLCASSLDRDNNQPQHFGDGTRLSIL.